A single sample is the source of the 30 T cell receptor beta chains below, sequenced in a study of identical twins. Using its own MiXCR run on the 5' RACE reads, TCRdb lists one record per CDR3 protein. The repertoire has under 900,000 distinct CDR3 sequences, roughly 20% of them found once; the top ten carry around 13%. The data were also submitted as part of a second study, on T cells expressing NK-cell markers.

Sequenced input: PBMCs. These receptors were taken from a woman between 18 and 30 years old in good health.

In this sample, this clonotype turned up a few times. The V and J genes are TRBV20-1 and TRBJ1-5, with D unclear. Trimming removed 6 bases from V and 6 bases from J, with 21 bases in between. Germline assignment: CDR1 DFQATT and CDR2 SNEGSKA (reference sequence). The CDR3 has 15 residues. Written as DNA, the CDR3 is TGCAGTGCGATCCCAAGGGCCCTGCGGAGTCAGCCCCAGCATTTT. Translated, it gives CSAIPRALRSQPQHF.

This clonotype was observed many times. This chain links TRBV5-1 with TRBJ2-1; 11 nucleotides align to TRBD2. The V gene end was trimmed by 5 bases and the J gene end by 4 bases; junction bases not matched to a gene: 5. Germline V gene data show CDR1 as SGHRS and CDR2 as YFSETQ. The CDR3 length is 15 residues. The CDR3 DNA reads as TGCGCCAGCAGATTACTAGCGGGAGATTACAATGAGCAGTTCTTC. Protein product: CASRLLAGDYNEQFF.

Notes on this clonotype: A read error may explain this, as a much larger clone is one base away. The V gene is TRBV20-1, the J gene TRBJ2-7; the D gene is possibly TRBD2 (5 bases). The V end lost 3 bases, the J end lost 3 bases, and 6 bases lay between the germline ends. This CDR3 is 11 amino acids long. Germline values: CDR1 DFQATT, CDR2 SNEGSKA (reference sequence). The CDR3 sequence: CSASGNYEQYF. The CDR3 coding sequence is TGCAGTGCTAGCGGGAACTACGAGCAGTACTTC.

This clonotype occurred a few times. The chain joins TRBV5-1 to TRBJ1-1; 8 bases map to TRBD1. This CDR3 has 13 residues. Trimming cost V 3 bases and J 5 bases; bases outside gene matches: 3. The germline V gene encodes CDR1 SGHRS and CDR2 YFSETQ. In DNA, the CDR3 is TGCGCCAGCAGCTGGACAGGGTGGACTGAAGCTTTCTTT. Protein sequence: CASSWTGWTEAFF.

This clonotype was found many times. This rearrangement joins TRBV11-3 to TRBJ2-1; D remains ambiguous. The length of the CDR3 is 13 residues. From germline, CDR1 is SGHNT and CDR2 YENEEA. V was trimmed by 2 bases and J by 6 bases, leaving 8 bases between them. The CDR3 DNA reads TGTGCCAGCAGCTTAACACAGACCAATGAGCAGTTCTTC. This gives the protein CASSLTQTNEQFF. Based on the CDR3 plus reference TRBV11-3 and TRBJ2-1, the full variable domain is EAGVVQSPRYKIIEKKQPVAFWCNPISGHNTLYWYLQNLGQGPELLIRYENEEAVDDSQLPKDRFSAERLKGVDSTLKIQPAELGDSAVYLCASSLTQTNEQFFGPGTRLTVL.

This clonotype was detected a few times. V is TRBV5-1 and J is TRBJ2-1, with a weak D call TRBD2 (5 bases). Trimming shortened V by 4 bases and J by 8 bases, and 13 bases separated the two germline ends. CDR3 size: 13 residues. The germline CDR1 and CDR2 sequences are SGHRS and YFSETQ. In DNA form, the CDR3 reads TGCGCCAGCAGCGTAGGGAGCGACGATGAGCAGTTCTTC. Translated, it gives CASSVGSDDEQFF.

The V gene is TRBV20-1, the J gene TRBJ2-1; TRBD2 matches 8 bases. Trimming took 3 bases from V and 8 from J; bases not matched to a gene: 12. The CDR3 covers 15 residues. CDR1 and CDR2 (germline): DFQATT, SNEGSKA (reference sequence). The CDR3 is CSASQPRGGGDEQFF. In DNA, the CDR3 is TGCAGTGCTAGTCAGCCCCGGGGGGGTGGGGATGAGCAGTTCTTC.

The CDR3 sequence is CASSLGLADTYNEQFF. CDR3 coding DNA: TGTGCCAGCAGCTTGGGGCTAGCGGATACATACAATGAGCAGTTCTTC. The chain uses TRBV5-8 and TRBJ2-1; 7 bases are shared with TRBD2. Trimming took 0 bases from V and 4 from J; bases not matched to a gene: 7. Looked up from germline, CDR1 is SGHTS and CDR2 is YDEGEE. This CDR3 has 16 residues.

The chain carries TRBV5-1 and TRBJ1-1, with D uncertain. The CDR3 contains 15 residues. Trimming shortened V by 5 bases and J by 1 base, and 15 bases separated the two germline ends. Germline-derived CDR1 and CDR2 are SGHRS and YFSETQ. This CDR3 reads CASSFDRRENTEAFF. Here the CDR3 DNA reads TGCGCCAGCAGTTTTGATAGGAGAGAGAACACTGAAGCTTTCTTT.

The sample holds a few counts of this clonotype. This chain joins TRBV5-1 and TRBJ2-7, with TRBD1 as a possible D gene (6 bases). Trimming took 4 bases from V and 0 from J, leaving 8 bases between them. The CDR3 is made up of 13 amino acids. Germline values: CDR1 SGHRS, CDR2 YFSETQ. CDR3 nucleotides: TGCGCCAGCAGCGACAGGAACTCCTACGAGCAGTACTTC. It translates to CASSDRNSYEQYF.

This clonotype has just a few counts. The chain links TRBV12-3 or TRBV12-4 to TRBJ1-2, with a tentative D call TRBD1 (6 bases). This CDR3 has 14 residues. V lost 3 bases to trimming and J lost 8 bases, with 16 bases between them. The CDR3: CASSLGAVGEGYTF. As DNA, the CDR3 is TGTGCCAGCAGTTTGGGGGCAGTTGGGGAGGGCTACACCTTC.

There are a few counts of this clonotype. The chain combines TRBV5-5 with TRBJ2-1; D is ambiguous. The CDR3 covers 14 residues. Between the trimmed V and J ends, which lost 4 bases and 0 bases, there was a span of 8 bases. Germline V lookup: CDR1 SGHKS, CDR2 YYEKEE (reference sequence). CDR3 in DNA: TGTGCCAGCAGCCAGCAAAGCTCCTACAATGAGCAGTTCTTC. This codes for CASSQQSSYNEQFF.

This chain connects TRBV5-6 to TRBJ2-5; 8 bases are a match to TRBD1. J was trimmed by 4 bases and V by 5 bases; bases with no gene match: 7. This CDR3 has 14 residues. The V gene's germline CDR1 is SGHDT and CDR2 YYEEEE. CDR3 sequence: CASSRDRRGETQYF. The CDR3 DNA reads TGTGCCAGCAGTCGGGACAGGAGAGGAGAGACCCAGTACTTC.

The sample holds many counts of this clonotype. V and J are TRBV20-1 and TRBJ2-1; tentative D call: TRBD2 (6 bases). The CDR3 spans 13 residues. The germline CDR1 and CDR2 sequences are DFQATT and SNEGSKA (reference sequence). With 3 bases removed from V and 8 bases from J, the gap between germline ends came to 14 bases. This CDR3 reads CSASGRDGYEQFF. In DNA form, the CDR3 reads TGCAGTGCTAGCGGGAGAGATGGCTATGAGCAGTTCTTC.

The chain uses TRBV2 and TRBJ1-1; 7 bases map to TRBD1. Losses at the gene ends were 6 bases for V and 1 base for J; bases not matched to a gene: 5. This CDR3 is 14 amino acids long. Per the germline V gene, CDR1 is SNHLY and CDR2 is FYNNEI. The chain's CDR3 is CASRDRTGNTEAFF. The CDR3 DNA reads TGTGCCAGCAGGGACCGGACAGGGAACACTGAAGCTTTCTTT.

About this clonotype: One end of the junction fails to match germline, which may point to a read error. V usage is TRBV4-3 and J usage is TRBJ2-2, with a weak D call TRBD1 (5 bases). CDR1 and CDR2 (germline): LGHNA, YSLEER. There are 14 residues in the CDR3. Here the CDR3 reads CASRHSQGTGELFF. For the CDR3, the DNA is TGCGCCAGCCGCCACTCTCAGGGAACCGGGGAGCTGTTTTTT.

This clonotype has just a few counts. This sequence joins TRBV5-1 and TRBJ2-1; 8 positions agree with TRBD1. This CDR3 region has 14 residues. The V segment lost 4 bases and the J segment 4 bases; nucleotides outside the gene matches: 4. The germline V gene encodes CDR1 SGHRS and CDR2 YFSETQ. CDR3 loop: CASSQQGVYNEQFF. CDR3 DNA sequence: TGCGCCAGCAGCCAACAGGGGGTATACAATGAGCAGTTCTTC.

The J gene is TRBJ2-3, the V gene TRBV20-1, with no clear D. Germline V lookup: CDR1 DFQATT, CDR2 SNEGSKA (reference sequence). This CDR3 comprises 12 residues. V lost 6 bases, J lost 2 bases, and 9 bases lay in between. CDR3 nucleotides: TGCAGTGCAAAGCCGTCCACAGATACGCAGTATTTT. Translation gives CSAKPSTDTQYF.

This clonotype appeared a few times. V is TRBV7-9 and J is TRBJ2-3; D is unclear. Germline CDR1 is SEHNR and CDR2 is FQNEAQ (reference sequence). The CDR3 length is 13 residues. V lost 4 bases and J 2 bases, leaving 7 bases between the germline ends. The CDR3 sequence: CASSSSNTDTQYF. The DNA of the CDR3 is TGTGCCAGCAGCTCCTCAAACACAGATACGCAGTATTTT.

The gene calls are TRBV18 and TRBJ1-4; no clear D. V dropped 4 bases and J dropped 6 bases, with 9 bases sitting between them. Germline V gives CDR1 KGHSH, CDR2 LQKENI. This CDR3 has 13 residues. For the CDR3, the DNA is TGTGCCAGCTCACGGATCGGTTATGAAAAACTGTTTTTT. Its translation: CASSRIGYEKLFF.

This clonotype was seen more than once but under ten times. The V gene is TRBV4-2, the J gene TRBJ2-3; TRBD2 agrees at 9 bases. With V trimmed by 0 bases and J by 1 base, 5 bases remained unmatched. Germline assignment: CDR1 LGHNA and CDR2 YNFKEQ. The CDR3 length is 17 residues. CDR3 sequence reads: CASSQEWAGGRTDTQYF. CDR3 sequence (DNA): TGTGCCAGCAGCCAAGAATGGGCGGGGGGGCGCACAGATACGCAGTATTTT.

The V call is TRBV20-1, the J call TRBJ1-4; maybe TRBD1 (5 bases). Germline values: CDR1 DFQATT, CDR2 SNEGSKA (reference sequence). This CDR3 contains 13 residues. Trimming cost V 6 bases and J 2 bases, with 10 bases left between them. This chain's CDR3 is CSAHRSTNEKLFF. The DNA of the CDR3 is TGCAGTGCCCACAGGTCTACTAATGAAAAACTGTTTTTT.

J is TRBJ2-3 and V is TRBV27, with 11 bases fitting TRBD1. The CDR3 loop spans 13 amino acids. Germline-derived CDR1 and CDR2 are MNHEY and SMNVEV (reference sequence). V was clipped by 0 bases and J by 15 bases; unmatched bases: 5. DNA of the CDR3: TGTGCCAGCAGTTTATCCCCGGGACAGGGGGGTTATTTT. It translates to CASSLSPGQGGYF.

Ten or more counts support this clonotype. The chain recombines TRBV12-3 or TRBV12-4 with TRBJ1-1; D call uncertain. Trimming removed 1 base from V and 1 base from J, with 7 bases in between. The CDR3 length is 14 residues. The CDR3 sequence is CASSLGWGNTEAFF. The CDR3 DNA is TGTGCCAGCAGTTTAGGCTGGGGGAACACTGAAGCTTTCTTT.

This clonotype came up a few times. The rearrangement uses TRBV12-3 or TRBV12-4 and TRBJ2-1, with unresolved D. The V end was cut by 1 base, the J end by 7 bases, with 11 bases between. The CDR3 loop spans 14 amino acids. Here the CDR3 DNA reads TGTGCCAGCAGTTTAGATCCCAGGTTTAATGAGCAGTTCTTC. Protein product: CASSLDPRFNEQFF.

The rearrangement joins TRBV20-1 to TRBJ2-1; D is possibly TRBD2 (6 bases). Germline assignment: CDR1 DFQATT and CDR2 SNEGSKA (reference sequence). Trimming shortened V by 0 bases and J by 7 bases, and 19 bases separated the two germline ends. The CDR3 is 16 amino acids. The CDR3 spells CSARDPNSGLENEQFF. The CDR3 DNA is TGCAGTGCTAGAGATCCGAATAGCGGTCTTGAAAATGAGCAGTTCTTC.

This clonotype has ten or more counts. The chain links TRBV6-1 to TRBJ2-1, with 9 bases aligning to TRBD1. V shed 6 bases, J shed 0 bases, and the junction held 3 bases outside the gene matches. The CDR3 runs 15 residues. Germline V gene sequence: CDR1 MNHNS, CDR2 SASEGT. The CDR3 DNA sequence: TGTGCCAGCAGAGACAGGGGGAGCTCCTACAATGAGCAGTTCTTC. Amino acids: CASRDRGSSYNEQFF.

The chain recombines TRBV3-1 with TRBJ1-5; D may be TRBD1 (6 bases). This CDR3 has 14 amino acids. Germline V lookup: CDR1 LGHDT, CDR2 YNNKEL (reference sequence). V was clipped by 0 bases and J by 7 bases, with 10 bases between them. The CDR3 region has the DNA TGTGCCAGCAGCCAAGATTTCGGGGGCCAGCCCCAGCATTTT. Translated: CASSQDFGGQPQHF.

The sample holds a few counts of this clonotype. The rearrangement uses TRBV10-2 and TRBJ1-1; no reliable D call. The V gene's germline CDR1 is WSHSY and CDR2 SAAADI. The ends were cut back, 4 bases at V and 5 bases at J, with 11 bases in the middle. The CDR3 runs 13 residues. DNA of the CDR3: TGCGCCAGCAGTGTTCGGCTAAAGACTGAAGCTTTCTTT. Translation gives CASSVRLKTEAFF.

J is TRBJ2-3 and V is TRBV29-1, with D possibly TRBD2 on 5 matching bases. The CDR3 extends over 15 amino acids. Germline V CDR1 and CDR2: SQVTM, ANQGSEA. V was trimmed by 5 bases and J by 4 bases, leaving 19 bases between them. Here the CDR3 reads CSVICPVLSADTQYF. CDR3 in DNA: TGCAGCGTTATATGCCCTGTCCTTAGCGCAGATACGCAGTATTTT.